This T cell receptor beta chain was sequenced in a study of blood T cell repertoires in COVID-19. This CDR3 has 18 residues. Germline loops: CDR1 SGHRS, CDR2 YFSETQ. Trimming took 0 bases from V and 6 from J; bases not matched to a gene: 8. Repertoires were generated with immunoSEQ multiplex PCR, while TCRdb's copy carries only in-frame clones and drops some. Altogether 100,000 to 150,000 clones are present, over 60% being singletons, with the ten largest covering 1.5% to 2%. Sequenced sample: peripheral blood. The chain combines TRBV5-1 with TRBJ2-1, with 14 bases aligning to TRBD2. The source is a woman aged 70-85 years with acute or convalescent COVID-19. The CDR3 DNA sequence: TGCGCCAGCAGCTTGGCCACGCGCGGGACTAGCGGGAGCAATGAGCAGTTCTTC. This codes for CASSLATRGTSGSNEQFF.